This T cell receptor (beta chain) is from a study of CD8 T cells in Susac syndrome. CDR3 length equals 15 residues. Trimming took 1 base from V and 8 from J, leaving 17 bases between them. CDR1 and CDR2 (germline): SGHTA, FQGNSA. Random hexamers primed reverse transcription of about 0.45 to 1 ug RNA. TCRdb re-derived calls from the immunoSEQ multiplex PCR reads in MiXCR, one entry per CDR3 protein. The sample yields 300,000 to 350,000 distinct CDR3 sequences, around 90% seen once. This clonotype originated in a human donor with multiple sclerosis. Sample: CD4+ T cells from PBMCs. The rearrangement uses TRBV7-2 and TRBJ1-2, with D perhaps TRBD1 (5 bases). CDR3 residues: CASSLEASGRFGYTF. CDR3 in DNA: TGTGCCAGCAGCTTAGAGGCTTCAGGGCGCTTCGGCTACACCTTC.